A single T cell receptor (beta chain) is shown here with its context. In the source study's methods: The authors estimated nucleated cell counts from reference gene primer amplification. Data came from immunoSEQ multiplex PCR; TCRdb stores just in-frame clones and leaves some out. The DNA gave D and trimming, while V, J and clone size come from that table. Of around 210,000 clones listed, more than 65% are singletons. The data derive from a study of blood T cell repertoires in COVID-19. The overall study: Samples representing acute and convalescent COVID-19 were sourced from the United States, Italy and Spain. T cells, B-cell-depleted T cells, or PBMCs provided the cDNA or gDNA that served as material.

The clonotype was recovered from a human donor in a cohort sampled during active COVID-19. Material: peripheral blood.

CDR3 nucleotide sequence: TGTGCCAGCTCACCAAATCAGGGCCTGCGCACCTTC. This gives the protein CASSPNQGLRTF. This chain uses TRBV18 with TRBJ1-2, with D maybe TRBD1 (5 bases). CDR3 size: 12 residues. Germline V gene lookup returns CDR1 KGHSH and CDR2 LQKENI. V gave up 2 bases and J gave up 13 bases, with 14 bases separating them.